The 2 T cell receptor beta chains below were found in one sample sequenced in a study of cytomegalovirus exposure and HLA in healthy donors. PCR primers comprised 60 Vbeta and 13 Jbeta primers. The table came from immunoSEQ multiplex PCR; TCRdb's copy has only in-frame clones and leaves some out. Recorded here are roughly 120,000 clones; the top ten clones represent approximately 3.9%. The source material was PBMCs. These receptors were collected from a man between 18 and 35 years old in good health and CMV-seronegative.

The CDR3 protein is CASSRPGLPPYNEQFF. The CDR3, as DNA: TGTGCCAGCAGCCGTCCGGGACTACCTCCCTACAATGAGCAGTTCTTC. The chain recombines TRBV2 with TRBJ2-1; 7 bases line up with TRBD2. V dropped 6 bases and J dropped 2; count of bases not matched to a gene: 10. Germline CDR1 SNHLY, CDR2 FYNNEI. The CDR3 totals 16 residues.

CDR3 sequence (DNA): TGTGCCAGCAGTTACTCCGGGGGTTTTGGGAATGAAAAACTGTTTTTT. This encodes CASSYSGGFGNEKLFF. The chain has TRBV6-6 and TRBJ1-4; TRBD1 might be the D (5 bases). V lost 0 bases and J 5 bases, leaving 13 bases between the germline ends. This CDR3 spans 16 amino acids. Germline V CDR1 and CDR2: MNHNY, SVGAGI (reference sequence).